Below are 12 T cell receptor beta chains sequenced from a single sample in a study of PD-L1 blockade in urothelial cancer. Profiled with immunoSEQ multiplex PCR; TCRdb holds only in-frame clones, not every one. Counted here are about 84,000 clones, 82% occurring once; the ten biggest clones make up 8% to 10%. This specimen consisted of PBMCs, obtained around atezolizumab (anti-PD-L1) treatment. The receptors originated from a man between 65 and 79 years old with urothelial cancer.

Written as DNA, the CDR3 is TGTGCCAGTACCTCCCGACAGGGAGGACACGGGGAGCTGTTTTTT. This sequence encodes CASTSRQGGHGELFF. The V call is TRBV19, the J call TRBJ2-2; D possibly corresponds to TRBD1 (7 bases). Germline V gene sequence: CDR1 LNHDA, CDR2 SQIVND (reference sequence). The V and J ends lost 7 bases and 7 bases respectively, with 19 bases between them. This CDR3 is 15 amino acids long. The entire variable domain, with the rest obtained from reference TRBV19 and TRBJ2-2, is as follows: DGGITQSPKYLFRKEGQNVTLSCEQNLNHDAMYWYRQDPGQGLRLIYYSQIVNDFQKGDIAEGYSVSREKKESFPLTVTSAQKNPTAFYLCASTSRQGGHGELFFGEGSRLTVL.

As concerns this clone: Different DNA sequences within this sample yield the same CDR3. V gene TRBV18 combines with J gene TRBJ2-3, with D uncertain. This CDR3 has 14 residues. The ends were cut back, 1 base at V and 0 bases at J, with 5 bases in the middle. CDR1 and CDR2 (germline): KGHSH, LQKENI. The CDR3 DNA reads TGTGCCAGCTCACCACGGCAGAGCACAGATACGCAGTATTTT. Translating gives CASSPRQSTDTQYF.

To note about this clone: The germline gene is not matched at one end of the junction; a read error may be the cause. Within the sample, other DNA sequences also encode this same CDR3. The CDR3, as DNA: TGTGCCTCACGAGGCGTGGCTAATGAAAAATTGTTTTTT. This codes for CASRGVANEKLFF. V is TRBV9 and J is TRBJ1-4, with unresolved D. CDR1 SGDLS and CDR2 YYNGEE come from the germline V gene. This CDR3 is 13 amino acids long.

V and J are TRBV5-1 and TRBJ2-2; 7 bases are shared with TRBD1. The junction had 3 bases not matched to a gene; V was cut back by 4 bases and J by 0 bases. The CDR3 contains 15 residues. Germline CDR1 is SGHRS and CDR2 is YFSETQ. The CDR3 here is CASSKDRANTGELFF. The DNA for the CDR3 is TGCGCCAGCAGCAAAGACAGGGCGAACACCGGGGAGCTGTTTTTT.

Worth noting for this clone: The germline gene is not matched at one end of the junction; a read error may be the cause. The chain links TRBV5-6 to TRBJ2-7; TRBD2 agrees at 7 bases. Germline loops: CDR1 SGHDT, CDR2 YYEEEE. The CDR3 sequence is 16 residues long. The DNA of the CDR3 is TGTGCCAGCAGCCCGGGAGGTCCCATGGTTTCCTCCGAGCAGTACTTC. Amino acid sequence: CASSPGGPMVSSEQYF.

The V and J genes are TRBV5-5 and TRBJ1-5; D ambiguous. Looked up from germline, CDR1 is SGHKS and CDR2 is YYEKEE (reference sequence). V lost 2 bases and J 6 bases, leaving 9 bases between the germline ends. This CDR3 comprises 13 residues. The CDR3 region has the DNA TGTGCCAGCAGCTTATGGAGTTCTCAGCCCCAGCATTTT. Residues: CASSLWSSQPQHF. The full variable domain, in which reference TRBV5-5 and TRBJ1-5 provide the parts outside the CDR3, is DAGVTQSPTHLIKTRGQQVTLRCSPISGHKSVSWYQQVLGQGPQFIFQYYEKEERGRGNFPDRFSARQFPNYSSELNVNALLLGDSALYLCASSLWSSQPQHFGDGTRLSIL.

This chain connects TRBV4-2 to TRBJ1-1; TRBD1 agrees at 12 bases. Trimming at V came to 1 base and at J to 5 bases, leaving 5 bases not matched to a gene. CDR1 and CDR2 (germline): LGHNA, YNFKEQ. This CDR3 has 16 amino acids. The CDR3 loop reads CASSQGDRGHGTEAFF. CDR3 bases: TGTGCCAGCAGCCAAGGGGACAGGGGGCATGGGACTGAAGCTTTCTTT.

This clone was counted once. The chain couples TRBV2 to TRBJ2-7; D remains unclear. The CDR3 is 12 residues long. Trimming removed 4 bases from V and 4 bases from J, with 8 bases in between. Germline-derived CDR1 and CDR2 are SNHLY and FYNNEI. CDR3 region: CASSAQDYEQYF. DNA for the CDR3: TGTGCCAGCAGTGCCCAGGATTACGAGCAGTACTTC. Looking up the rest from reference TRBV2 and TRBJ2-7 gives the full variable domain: EPEVTQTPSHQVTQMGQEVILRCVPISNHLYFYWYRQILGQKVEFLVSFYNNEISEKSEIFDDQFSVERPDGSNFTLKIRSTKLEDSAMYFCASSAQDYEQYFGPGTRLTVT.

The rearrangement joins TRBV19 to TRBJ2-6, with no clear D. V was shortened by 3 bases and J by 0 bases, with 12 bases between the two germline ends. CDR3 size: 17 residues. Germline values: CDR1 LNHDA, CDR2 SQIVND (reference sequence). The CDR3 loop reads CASSIGRPSSGANVLTF. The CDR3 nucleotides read TGTGCCAGTAGTATCGGCAGGCCGAGCTCTGGGGCCAACGTCCTGACTTTC.

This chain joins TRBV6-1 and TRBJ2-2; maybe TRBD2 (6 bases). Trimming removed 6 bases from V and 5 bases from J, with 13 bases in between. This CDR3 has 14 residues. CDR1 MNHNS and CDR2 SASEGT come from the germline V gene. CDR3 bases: TGTGCCAGCAGCTTGGACGGGGGTACCGGGGAGCTGTTTTTT. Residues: CASSLDGGTGELFF.

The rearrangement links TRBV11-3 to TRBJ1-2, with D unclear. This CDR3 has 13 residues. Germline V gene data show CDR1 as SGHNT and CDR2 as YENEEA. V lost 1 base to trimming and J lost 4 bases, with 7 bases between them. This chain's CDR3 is CASSLGGPYGYTF. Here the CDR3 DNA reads TGTGCCAGCAGCTTAGGAGGGCCCTATGGCTACACCTTC. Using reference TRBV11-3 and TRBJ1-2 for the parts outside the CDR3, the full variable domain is EAGVVQSPRYKIIEKKQPVAFWCNPISGHNTLYWYLQNLGQGPELLIRYENEEAVDDSQLPKDRFSAERLKGVDSTLKIQPAELGDSAVYLCASSLGGPYGYTFGSGTRLTVV.

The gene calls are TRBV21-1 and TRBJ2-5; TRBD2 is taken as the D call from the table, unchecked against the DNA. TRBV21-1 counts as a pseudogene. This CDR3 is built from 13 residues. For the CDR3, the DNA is TGTGCCAGCAGCAAAGCCGGGGGGGGCTCCCAGTACTTC. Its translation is CASSKAGGGSQYF.